This T cell receptor beta chain was observed in a study of T cell responses to AZD1222 COVID-19 vaccine. Findings and limits, study-wide: Most donors were white British, females outnumbered males, and clonal diversity was possibly underestimated.

About this clone: The antigen remains unidentified.

The data were produced by immunoSEQ multiplex PCR, yet TCRdb's version contains in-frame clones alone and is incomplete. Of 30,000 to 40,000 clones listed, approximately 88% are singletons. The sample in question was peripheral blood, obtained 28 days after the second AZD1222 dose. This TCR derives from an adult who received the AZD1222 COVID-19 vaccine.

The CDR3, as DNA: TGTGCCAGCAGTTCCTCGAGGACCAAACTGTTTTTT. Translating gives CASSSSRTKLFF. This chain links TRBV6-6 with TRBJ1-4; D is undetermined. V dropped 4 bases and J dropped 11 bases, with 11 bases sitting between them. CDR3 length: 12 amino acids. Germline CDR1 and CDR2: MNHNY and SVGAGI (reference sequence).